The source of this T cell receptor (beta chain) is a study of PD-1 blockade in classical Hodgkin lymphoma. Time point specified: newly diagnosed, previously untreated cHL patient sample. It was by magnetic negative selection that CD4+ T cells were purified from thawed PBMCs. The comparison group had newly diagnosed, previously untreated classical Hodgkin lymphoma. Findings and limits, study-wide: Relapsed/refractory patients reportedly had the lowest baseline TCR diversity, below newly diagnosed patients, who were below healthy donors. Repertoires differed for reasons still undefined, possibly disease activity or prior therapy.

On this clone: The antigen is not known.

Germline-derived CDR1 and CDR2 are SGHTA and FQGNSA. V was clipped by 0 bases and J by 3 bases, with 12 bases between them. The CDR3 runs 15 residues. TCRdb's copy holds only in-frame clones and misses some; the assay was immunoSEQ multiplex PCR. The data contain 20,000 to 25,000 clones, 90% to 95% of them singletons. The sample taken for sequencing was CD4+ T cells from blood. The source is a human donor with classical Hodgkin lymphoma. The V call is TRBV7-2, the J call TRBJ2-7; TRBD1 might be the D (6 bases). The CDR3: CASSLAYGQNYEQYF. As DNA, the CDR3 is TGTGCCAGCAGCTTAGCGTATGGACAGAACTACGAGCAGTACTTC.